The source of this TCR beta chain is a study of shared clonotypes between healthy human individuals. For every subset, genomic DNA was evenly distributed across several immunoSEQ plates. Assay used: immunoSEQ multiplex PCR; TCRdb lists only in-frame clones, some missing. This sample yields more than 2 million clones, of which 90% to 95% are seen a single time; about 1.7% belongs to the top ten. The naive CD8 population came from CD45RO-negative cells selected for CCR7, without terminally differentiated effector memory CD45RA+ cells. Input material: naive CD8+ T cells from PBMCs. This TCR derives from a man in his late teens or twenties in good health. Some clones in this sample may be carry-over from other donors' samples.

The CDR3, as DNA: TGTGCCAGCAGCTTAGCGGGAGCGGGAGGACAAGAGACCCAGTACTTC. It codes for CASSLAGAGGQETQYF. The chain couples TRBV7-9 to TRBJ2-5; TRBD2 matches at 9 bases. The V segment lost 0 bases and the J segment 2 bases; nucleotides outside the gene matches: 4. Germline CDR1 SEHNR, CDR2 FQNEAQ (reference sequence). The CDR3 runs to 16 residues.